Shown below are 13 T cell receptor beta chains from a single sample sequenced in a study of response to subunit inactivated influenza vaccine. MiXCR, run by TCRdb on the RT-PCR reads, gives a single entry per CDR3 protein. This sample carries about 570,000 distinct CDR3 sequences, approximately 10% of them seen once, and the ten largest clones take approximately 9.9%. This sample also belongs to another study, concerning T cells expressing NK-cell markers. That publication notes: The authors made TCR beta cDNA libraries by 5'RACE template switching. This switching added a universal primer site and UMIs.

The starting material was PBMCs from blood, obtained on the day of vaccination. The source of these receptors is a man aged 50 to 60 who received an inactivated influenza vaccine.

The rearrangement joins TRBV10-3 to TRBJ2-1; 11 bases align to TRBD2. J lost 8 bases, V lost 7 bases, and 4 bases had no gene match. Per the germline V gene, CDR1 is ENHRY and CDR2 is SYGVKD. The CDR3 totals 13 residues. CDR3 loop: CAIMTSGTDEQFF. DNA of the CDR3: TGTGCCATCATGACTAGCGGGACTGATGAGCAGTTCTTC.

This clonotype was observed a handful of times. The CDR3: CSARFTGLAGGLKGTQYF. The CDR3 DNA sequence: TGCAGTGCTAGATTCACGGGACTAGCGGGGGGCCTGAAGGGGACCCAGTACTTC. The chain carries TRBV20-1 and TRBJ2-5; TRBD2 aligns across 15 bases. The trim removed 2 bases at V and 7 bases at J, leaving 14 bases unmatched. Per germline, CDR1 DFQATT and CDR2 SNEGSKA (reference sequence). The CDR3 spans 18 residues.

The rearrangement uses TRBV15 and TRBJ2-1, with 12 bases lining up with TRBD2. This CDR3 is built from 17 residues. V was pared by 1 base and J by 3 bases, with 4 bases of the junction left unmatched. Per germline, CDR1 LNHNV and CDR2 YYDKDF (reference sequence). The CDR3 DNA follows: TGTGCCACCAGCAGAGGACTAGCGGGAGCTTTCTACAATGAGCAGTTCTTC. It codes for CATSRGLAGAFYNEQFF.

The chain couples TRBV12-3 or TRBV12-4 to TRBJ2-3; 10 bases agree with TRBD2. V shed 8 bases and J 2 bases; nucleotides not matched to a gene: 10. The CDR3 has 16 amino acids. The chain's CDR3 is CASRGGLATYTDTQYF. DNA for the CDR3: TGTGCCAGCCGCGGGGGACTAGCGACGTACACAGATACGCAGTATTTT.

The J gene is TRBJ2-7, the V gene TRBV21-1; TRBD1, the table's D call, lacks a check against the DNA. TRBV21-1 is a documented pseudogene. The CDR3 runs to 14 residues. The CDR3 loop reads CASSNAGTVNEQYF. The CDR3 bases are TGTGCCAGCAGCAACGCCGGGACAGTCAACGAGCAGTACTTC.

This clonotype was recorded many times. The chain couples TRBV12-3 or TRBV12-4 to TRBJ1-2; D might be TRBD1 (5 bases). V lost 6 bases and J 8 bases, leaving 22 bases between the germline ends. The length of the CDR3 is 15 residues. In nucleotides, the CDR3 is TGTGCCAGCAGCCCTTCAGGATTTGGGGGTCGGGGCTACACCTTC. This sequence encodes CASSPSGFGGRGYTF.

The chain has TRBV4-1 and TRBJ2-2, with 10 bases matching TRBD1. V lost 1 base and J lost 1; bases outside the gene matches: 0. This CDR3 spans 16 amino acids. Germline CDR1 reads MGHRA; CDR2 reads YSYEKL. CDR3 nucleotides: TGCGCCAGCAGCCAAGGGACAGGGGGGAACACCGGGGAGCTGTTTTTT. Amino acid sequence: CASSQGTGGNTGELFF.

This chain joins TRBV18 and TRBJ2-1, with 12 positions matching TRBD2. The CDR3 consists of 14 residues. The J segment lost 6 bases and the V segment lost 4 bases, leaving 1 base of the junction unmatched. Germline CDR1 and CDR2: KGHSH and LQKENI. CDR3 in amino acids: CASSQLAGGNEQFF. DNA for the CDR3: TGTGCCAGCTCACAACTAGCGGGAGGCAATGAGCAGTTCTTC.

The CDR3 reads CASSQSYHSNEQFF. In DNA form, the CDR3 reads TGCGCCAGCAGTCAATCATATCACTCCAATGAGCAGTTCTTC. The rearrangement links TRBV23-1 to TRBJ2-1; the D is unclear. TRBV23-1 is flagged as an ORF with uncertain function. This CDR3 comprises 14 residues. Trimming left V 0 bases short and J 6 bases short, with 9 bases between.

This clonotype was seen a few times. The chain joins TRBV25-1 to TRBJ2-2; 9 bases line up with TRBD1. The CDR3 has 16 residues. Germline assignment: CDR1 MGHDK and CDR2 SYGVNS. J gave up 4 bases and V 2 bases, and 5 bases lay outside the gene matches. The CDR3 is CASSEGQGSFTGELFF. CDR3 DNA: TGTGCCAGCAGTGAAGGACAGGGGTCTTTCACCGGGGAGCTGTTTTTT.

This clonotype was counted between two and nine times. The chain links TRBV12-3 or TRBV12-4 to TRBJ1-2, with D unresolved. The ends were cut back, 6 bases at V and 8 bases at J, with 13 bases in the middle. The CDR3 runs to 12 residues. The CDR3: CASSPMGWGYTF. In DNA form, the CDR3 reads TGTGCCAGCAGCCCGATGGGATGGGGCTACACCTTC.

Ten or more counts support this clonotype. The CDR3 loop is CASTQEGAGTEAFF. The CDR3 nucleotides read TGTGCCAGCACCCAGGAAGGGGCTGGGACTGAAGCTTTCTTT. The genes are TRBV12-3 or TRBV12-4 and TRBJ1-1; possibly TRBD1 for D (5 bases). With 7 bases removed from V and 5 bases from J, the gap between germline ends came to 17 bases. The CDR3 contains 14 residues.

This clonotype showed up just a few times. The rearrangement joins TRBV7-6 to TRBJ1-4; 7 bases line up with TRBD1. Germline assignment: CDR1 SGHVS and CDR2 FNYEAQ. With V trimmed by 0 bases and J by 5 bases, 3 bases remained unmatched. The CDR3 totals 15 residues. CDR3 amino acids: CASSLAGQPNEKLFF. CDR3 DNA sequence: TGTGCCAGCAGCTTAGCGGGACAGCCGAATGAAAAACTGTTTTTT.